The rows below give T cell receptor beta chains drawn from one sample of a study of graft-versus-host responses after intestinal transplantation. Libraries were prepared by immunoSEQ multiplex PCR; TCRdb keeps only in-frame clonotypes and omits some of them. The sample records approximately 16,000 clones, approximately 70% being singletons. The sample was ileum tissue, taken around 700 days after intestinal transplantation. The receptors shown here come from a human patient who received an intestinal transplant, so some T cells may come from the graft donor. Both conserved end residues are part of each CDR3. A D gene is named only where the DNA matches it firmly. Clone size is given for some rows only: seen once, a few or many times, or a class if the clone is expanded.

cdr3_aa: CASTSPNYGYTF
cdr3_nt: TGCGCCAGCACCAGTCCCAACTATGGCTACACCTTC
j_call: TRBJ1-2
d_call: .
v_call: TRBV5-1
clone_size: .

cdr3_aa: CSAPGTYEQYF
cdr3_nt: TGCAGTGCTCCGGGGACCTACGAGCAGTACTTC
j_call: TRBJ2-7
d_call: .
v_call: TRBV20-1
clone_size: .

cdr3_aa: CAWSVQGDQPQHF
cdr3_nt: TGTGCCTGGAGTGTCCAGGGGGATCAGCCCCAGCATTTT
j_call: TRBJ1-5
d_call: TRBD1
v_call: TRBV30
clone_size: few

cdr3_aa: CASSQKRAGGRHEQFF
cdr3_nt: TGTGCCAGCAGCCAGAAACGTGCGGGAGGGCGCCATGAGCAGTTCTTC
j_call: TRBJ2-1
d_call: TRBD2
v_call: TRBV14
clone_size: .

cdr3_aa: CASSPSQGTYGYTF
cdr3_nt: TGTGCCAGTAGCCCTTCCCAGGGAACCTATGGCTACACCTTC
j_call: TRBJ1-2
d_call: .
v_call: TRBV19
clone_size: few

cdr3_aa: CASSDGRLRTEAFF
cdr3_nt: TGTGCCAGCAGTGACGGCAGGCTGAGGACTGAAGCTTTCTTT
j_call: TRBJ1-1
d_call: .
v_call: TRBV2
clone_size: once

cdr3_aa: CASSPLRDPSNYGYTF
cdr3_nt: TGTGCCAGCTCACCACTCCGCGACCCAAGCAACTATGGCTACACCTTC
j_call: TRBJ1-2
d_call: .
v_call: TRBV18
clone_size: .

cdr3_aa: CASSLMGSYEQYF
cdr3_nt: TGTGCCAGCAGCTTAATGGGTTCCTACGAGCAGTACTTC
j_call: TRBJ2-7
d_call: .
v_call: TRBV27
clone_size: .

cdr3_aa: CSVGLDLYNEQFF
cdr3_nt: TGCAGCGTAGGACTAGACCTCTACAATGAGCAGTTCTTC
j_call: TRBJ2-1
d_call: TRBD2
v_call: TRBV29-1
clone_size: once

cdr3_aa: CAWIRDRNYEQYF
cdr3_nt: TGTGCCTGGATCCGGGACAGAAACTACGAGCAGTACTTC
j_call: TRBJ2-7
d_call: TRBD1
v_call: TRBV30
clone_size: .

cdr3_aa: CASLKTGPKYGYTF
cdr3_nt: TGCGCCAGTTTAAAGACAGGCCCTAAGTATGGCTACACCTTC
j_call: TRBJ1-2
d_call: .
v_call: TRBV10-2
clone_size: .

cdr3_aa: CASTLWGRQYEQYF
cdr3_nt: TGTGCCAGCACCCTATGGGGCAGGCAATACGAGCAGTACTTC
j_call: TRBJ2-7
d_call: .
v_call: TRBV2
clone_size: .

cdr3_aa: CASSQSPRVRSSYNEQFF
cdr3_nt: TGCGCCAGCAGTCAATCTCCCCGGGTGAGGAGCTCCTACAATGAGCAGTTCTTC
j_call: TRBJ2-1
d_call: .
v_call: TRBV23-1
clone_size: large

cdr3_aa: CASSDTGSSSYEQYF
cdr3_nt: TGTGCCAGCAGTGATACAGGGTCGAGCTCCTACGAGCAGTACTTC
j_call: TRBJ2-7
d_call: .
v_call: TRBV2
clone_size: .

cdr3_aa: CASSLGSGGPQETQYF
cdr3_nt: TGTGCCAGCAGCTTAGGTAGCGGGGGCCCTCAAGAGACCCAGTACTTC
j_call: TRBJ2-5
d_call: TRBD2
v_call: TRBV11-2
clone_size: .

cdr3_aa: CASSAQQSSYNSPLHF
cdr3_nt: TGTGCCAGCAGCGCCCAACAAAGCTCCTATAATTCACCCCTCCACTTT
j_call: TRBJ1-6
d_call: .
v_call: TRBV7-2
clone_size: .

cdr3_aa: CASSLAGQGEGYTF
cdr3_nt: TGCGCCAGCAGCTTGGCCGGCCAGGGGGAGGGCTACACCTTC
j_call: TRBJ1-2
d_call: TRBD1
v_call: TRBV5-1
clone_size: .

cdr3_aa: CASSYQGLYTDTQYF
cdr3_nt: TGTGCCAGCAGTTACCAGGGACTTTACACAGATACGCAGTATTTT
j_call: TRBJ2-3
d_call: .
v_call: TRBV6-5
clone_size: few

cdr3_aa: CASSLASPPGNEQFF
cdr3_nt: TGCGCCAGCAGCTTGGCCAGTCCCCCGGGGAATGAGCAGTTCTTC
j_call: TRBJ2-1
d_call: .
v_call: TRBV5-1
clone_size: .

cdr3_aa: CASSEAGQLKEKLFF
cdr3_nt: TGTGCCAGCAGTGAAGCTGGACAGCTTAAGGAAAAACTGTTTTTT
j_call: TRBJ1-4
d_call: .
v_call: TRBV2
clone_size: .

cdr3_aa: CASDGGGQGNQPQHF
cdr3_nt: TGCGCCAGCGATGGGGGGGGTCAGGGAAATCAGCCCCAGCATTTT
j_call: TRBJ1-5
d_call: .
v_call: TRBV5-1
clone_size: .

cdr3_aa: CASSESSGVVKTQYF
cdr3_nt: TGCGCCAGCAGTGAGTCTTCAGGGGTTGTAAAGACCCAGTACTTC
j_call: TRBJ2-5
d_call: .
v_call: TRBV10-1
clone_size: .

cdr3_aa: CASSFNRGTDTQYF
cdr3_nt: TGCGCCAGCAGCTTTAACAGGGGAACAGATACGCAGTATTTT
j_call: TRBJ2-3
d_call: TRBD1
v_call: TRBV5-1
clone_size: .

cdr3_aa: CAWSVRRDSYEQYF
cdr3_nt: TGTGCCTGGAGTGTACGACGGGACTCCTACGAGCAGTACTTC
j_call: TRBJ2-7
d_call: .
v_call: TRBV30
clone_size: .

cdr3_aa: CASTLQGSNSPLHF
cdr3_nt: TGTGCCAGCACCTTACAGGGGTCTAATTCACCCCTCCACTTT
j_call: TRBJ1-6
d_call: TRBD1
v_call: TRBV6-5
clone_size: few

cdr3_aa: CASSIRQNNSPLHF
cdr3_nt: TGTGCCAGTAGTATCCGGCAGAATAATTCACCCCTCCACTTT
j_call: TRBJ1-6
d_call: .
v_call: TRBV19
clone_size: .

cdr3_aa: CASSYSEWWDEKLFF
cdr3_nt: TGTGCCAGCAGTTACTCGGAGTGGTGGGATGAAAAACTGTTTTTT
j_call: TRBJ1-4
d_call: .
v_call: TRBV6-5
clone_size: .

cdr3_aa: CASSLGLAAYTGELFF
cdr3_nt: TGTGCCAGCAGCTTAGGGTTAGCCGCCTACACCGGGGAGCTGTTTTTT
j_call: TRBJ2-2
d_call: .
v_call: TRBV11-3
clone_size: .

cdr3_aa: CASSQGVPGQGSYEQYF
cdr3_nt: TGCGCCAGCAGCCAAGGCGTTCCTGGACAGGGTTCCTACGAGCAGTACTTC
j_call: TRBJ2-7
d_call: TRBD1
v_call: TRBV4-1
clone_size: .

cdr3_aa: CASSRFPGVGGGSNEQFF
cdr3_nt: TGTGCCAGCAGTCGTTTTCCCGGGGTTGGGGGGGGAAGCAATGAGCAGTTCTTC
j_call: TRBJ2-1
d_call: TRBD2
v_call: TRBV27
clone_size: .

cdr3_aa: CASSLVGGVSYNEQFF
cdr3_nt: TGTGCCAGCAGTTTGGTGGGGGGAGTCTCCTACAATGAGCAGTTCTTC
j_call: TRBJ2-1
d_call: .
v_call: TRBV27
clone_size: .

cdr3_aa: CASSLGSSREQYF
cdr3_nt: TGTGCCAGCAGCTTAGGGTCCTCTCGCGAGCAGTACTTC
j_call: TRBJ2-7
d_call: .
v_call: TRBV7-8
clone_size: .

cdr3_aa: CASSPQTENTEAFF
cdr3_nt: TGTGCCAGCAGCCCCCAAACGGAGAACACTGAAGCTTTCTTT
j_call: TRBJ1-1
d_call: .
v_call: TRBV7-6
clone_size: .

cdr3_aa: CASPGRGQYNSPLHF
cdr3_nt: TGTGCCAGCCCAGGCCGGGGACAATATAATTCACCCCTCCACTTT
j_call: TRBJ1-6
d_call: .
v_call: TRBV21-1
clone_size: .

cdr3_aa: CASSLHGQGYEQYF
cdr3_nt: TGCGCCAGCAGCCTTCACGGACAGGGCTACGAGCAGTACTTC
j_call: TRBJ2-7
d_call: TRBD1
v_call: TRBV4-1
clone_size: .

cdr3_aa: CASSLQGPYEQYF
cdr3_nt: TGTGCCAGTTCCCTACAGGGACCCTACGAGCAGTACTTC
j_call: TRBJ2-7
d_call: .
v_call: TRBV6-6
clone_size: .

cdr3_aa: CASSRGTGSSYEQYF
cdr3_nt: TGTGCCAGCTCACGTGGCACAGGTAGCTCCTACGAGCAGTACTTC
j_call: TRBJ2-7
d_call: .
v_call: TRBV18
clone_size: .

cdr3_aa: CASSAAVRNGGYTF
cdr3_nt: TGTGCCAGCAGTGCGGCGGTGCGGAATGGTGGCTACACCTTC
j_call: TRBJ1-2
d_call: .
v_call: TRBV25-1
clone_size: .

cdr3_aa: CAISEYGQADSPLHF
cdr3_nt: TGTGCCATCAGTGAGTATGGACAGGCCGATTCACCCCTCCACTTT
j_call: TRBJ1-6
d_call: TRBD1
v_call: TRBV10-3
clone_size: .

cdr3_aa: CASGFDRGYEQYF
cdr3_nt: TGTGCTAGTGGTTTTGACAGGGGGTACGAGCAGTACTTC
j_call: TRBJ2-7
d_call: TRBD1
v_call: TRBV12-5
clone_size: .

cdr3_aa: CASSQDLVPKRGDQETQYF
cdr3_nt: TGCGCCAGCAGCCAAGATTTGGTTCCCAAGCGGGGGGATCAAGAGACCCAGTACTTC
j_call: TRBJ2-5
d_call: TRBD2
v_call: TRBV4-3
clone_size: .

cdr3_aa: CASSSTGTHTPYEQYF
cdr3_nt: TGTGCCAGCAGTTCCACCGGGACTCACACTCCCTACGAGCAGTACTTC
j_call: TRBJ2-7
d_call: .
v_call: TRBV6-5
clone_size: .